These 18 T cell receptor beta chains were sequenced from one sample in a study of T cells in Graves' hyperthyroidism and ophthalmopathy. It was RNA transcripts that yielded the amplified TCR beta CDR3 regions. During a first-round RT-PCR of the TCR CDR3, the HTBI primer set was used. Each CDR3 protein gets one entry after TCRdb re-called the multiplex PCR reads with MiXCR. The sample includes around 340,000 distinct CDR3 sequences, 15% to 20% of them seen just once. The material sequenced was blood. These receptors all stem from a woman between 40 and 50 years old with Graves' ophthalmopathy.

The sample holds many counts of this clonotype. V and J are TRBV6-2 or TRBV6-3 and TRBJ2-7; TRBD2 aligns across 13 bases. The CDR3 runs to 15 residues. Germline trimming cut 6 bases from V and 4 bases from J; bases unmatched to any gene: 6. Germline lookup yields CDR1 MNHEY and CDR2 SVGEGT. For the CDR3, the DNA is TGTGCCAGCAGATTCGGGACTAGCGGGATATACGAGCAGTACTTC. Amino acid sequence: CASRFGTSGIYEQYF.

There are many counts of this clonotype. This chain links TRBV19 with TRBJ1-5; possible D gene TRBD1, 5 bases. V lost 2 bases and J lost 5, with 13 bases in between. CDR1 is LNHDA and CDR2 is SQIVND in the germline V gene (reference sequence). The length of the CDR3 is 15 residues. CDR3 region: CASSIFGGTDQPQHF. The CDR3 region has the DNA TGTGCCAGTAGTATATTCGGGGGTACGGATCAGCCCCAGCATTTT.

This clonotype was recorded many times. The chain has TRBV6-1 and TRBJ2-7, with 9 bases matching TRBD2. J was trimmed by 5 bases and V by 6 bases; bases with no gene match: 2. The V gene's germline CDR1 is MNHNS and CDR2 SASEGT. The CDR3 extends over 12 amino acids. The CDR3, as DNA: TGTGCCAGCAGAAGGACTAGCGACGAGCAGTACTTC. Encoded protein: CASRRTSDEQYF.

This clonotype appeared many times. This chain links TRBV6-2 or TRBV6-3 with TRBJ2-7; D could derive from TRBD1 or TRBD2 (5 bases each). This CDR3 comprises 14 residues. Per the germline V gene, CDR1 is MNHEY and CDR2 is SVGEGT. V gave up 6 bases and J gave up 1 base, with 13 bases separating them. CDR3 region: CASRETGGSYEQYF. The CDR3 region has the DNA TGTGCCAGCAGAGAAACAGGAGGTTCCTACGAGCAGTACTTC.

This clonotype was picked up many times. The chain combines TRBV2 with TRBJ1-6; no clear D gene. The CDR3 sequence is 14 residues long. Germline lookup yields CDR1 SNHLY and CDR2 FYNNEI. Trimming pared 6 bases from V and 0 bases from J, leaving 6 bases between. CDR3 DNA: TGTGCCAGCAGGTTCGACTCCTATAATTCACCCCTCCACTTT. Translating gives CASRFDSYNSPLHF.

The V gene is TRBV4-1, the J gene TRBJ2-7, with a weak D call TRBD1 (6 bases). The CDR3 sequence is 15 residues long. CDR1 MGHRA and CDR2 YSYEKL come from the germline V gene. Trimming shortened V by 7 bases and J by 1 base, and 17 bases separated the two germline ends. The CDR3 protein is CASNSRAGESYEQYF. CDR3 coding DNA: TGCGCCAGCAACTCTCGGGCAGGGGAATCCTACGAGCAGTACTTC.

In its sample, this clonotype was seen many times. The chain couples TRBV6-5 to TRBJ2-7; TRBD1 is a possible D gene (5 bases). In germline, CDR1 is MNHEY, CDR2 SVGAGI. V lost 6 bases and J lost 3, with 15 bases in between. The CDR3 totals 14 residues. CDR3 sequence (DNA): TGTGCCAGCAGGGGATCGGACACTATCTACGAGCAGTACTTC. As protein: CASRGSDTIYEQYF.

The V gene is TRBV30, the J gene TRBJ1-3; possibly TRBD1 for D (5 bases). The CDR3 is 16 residues long. Germline V lookup: CDR1 GTSNPN, CDR2 SVGIG (reference sequence). Between the trimmed V and J ends, which lost 2 bases and 5 bases, there was a span of 19 bases. Written as DNA, the CDR3 is TGTGCCTGGAGTCCCAACCTAGGGACCAACAGAAACACCATATATTTT. Encoded protein: CAWSPNLGTNRNTIYF. The entire variable domain, with the rest obtained from reference TRBV30 and TRBJ1-3, is as follows: SQTIHQWPATLVQPVGSPLSLECTVEGTSNPNLYWYRQAAGRGLQLLFYSVGIGQISSEVPQNLSASRPQDRQFILSSKKLLLSDSGFYLCAWSPNLGTNRNTIYFGEGSWLTVV.

The chain recombines TRBV12-3 or TRBV12-4 with TRBJ2-2; D not certain. The V gene lost 5 bases and the J gene lost 4 bases, with 23 bases spanning the gap. The CDR3 sequence is 18 residues long. CDR3 in DNA: TGTGCCAGCAGTCCTACGACACTCACACCCTACGTCACCGGGGAGCTGTTTTTT. It codes for CASSPTTLTPYVTGELFF.

The chain couples TRBV6-5 to TRBJ1-6, with TRBD1 matching 7 bases. The CDR3 runs to 14 residues. Germline CDR1 is MNHEY and CDR2 is SVGAGI. V was pared by 2 bases and J by 10 bases, with 5 bases of the junction left unmatched. CDR3 residues: CASSYEGGRSPLHF. CDR3 sequence (DNA): TGTGCCAGCAGTTACGAAGGGGGCAGGTCACCCCTCCACTTT.

This clonotype was counted many times. The chain has TRBV5-1 and TRBJ1-2, with unresolved D. The length of the CDR3 is 13 residues. Germline V gives CDR1 SGHRS, CDR2 YFSETQ. The V and J ends lost 1 base and 2 bases respectively, with 6 bases between them. The CDR3 coding sequence is TGCGCCAGCAGCTTGAGAGAGAACTATGGCTACACCTTC. This sequence encodes CASSLRENYGYTF.

In its sample, this clonotype was seen many times. The CDR3 region is CASSLSGGANVLTF. The CDR3 DNA reads TGTGCCAGCAGTTTATCAGGCGGGGCCAACGTCCTGACTTTC. V is TRBV12-3 or TRBV12-4 and J is TRBJ2-6; D is undetermined. Trimming left V 2 bases short and J 4 bases short, with 6 bases between. The CDR3 runs 14 residues.

This chain uses TRBV27 with TRBJ2-7; TRBD2 aligns across 13 bases. The ends lost 5 bases at V and 7 bases at J; junction bases unmatched: 11. Germline CDR1 is MNHEY and CDR2 is SMNVEV (reference sequence). This CDR3 comprises 16 residues. Here the CDR3 DNA reads TGTGCCAGCAGTCCGCCACTAGCGGGAGGGCCTCGGGAGCAGTACTTC. Translating it yields CASSPPLAGGPREQYF.

With regard to this clonotype: A read error may explain this, as a much larger clone is one base away. This sequence joins TRBV2 and TRBJ1-1; D gene ambiguous. Trimming removed 6 bases from V and 5 bases from J, with 16 bases in between. The CDR3 covers 14 residues. The germline V gene encodes CDR1 SNHLY and CDR2 FYNNEI. The CDR3 loop is CASRINTVRTEAFF. In nucleotides, the CDR3 is TGTGCCAGCAGGATTAATACAGTGCGGACTGAAGCTTTCTTT.

The chain is built from TRBV11-2 and TRBJ2-5; TRBD1 agrees at 8 bases. The CDR3 loop spans 15 amino acids. The J segment lost 5 bases and the V segment lost 3 bases, leaving 8 bases of the junction unmatched. Germline V lookup: CDR1 SGHAT, CDR2 FQNNGV. CDR3 amino acids: CASSFLSQGAETQYF. The CDR3, as DNA: TGTGCCAGCAGCTTCCTTTCCCAGGGGGCTGAGACCCAGTACTTC.

The chain couples TRBV2 to TRBJ2-7, with 10 positions matching TRBD1. The CDR3 extends over 15 amino acids. V lost 6 bases, J lost 6 bases, and 11 bases stayed unmatched. Germline CDR1 reads SNHLY; CDR2 reads FYNNEI. The CDR3 DNA reads as TGTGCCAGCAGGATCCCGGACAGGGGGACCGCCGAGCAGTACTTC. This encodes CASRIPDRGTAEQYF.

This clonotype was recorded many times. V is TRBV7-2 and J is TRBJ2-7; D is ambiguous. The CDR3 consists of 14 residues. V dropped 1 base and J dropped 7 bases, with 14 bases sitting between them. Germline V CDR1 and CDR2: SGHTA, FQGNSA. The DNA of the CDR3 is TGTGCCAGCAGCTTAGGTGGCAGACCCGTGGAGCAGTACTTC. Translating gives CASSLGGRPVEQYF.

This clonotype was counted at least ten times. The rearrangement uses TRBV29-1 and TRBJ2-7, with 9 bases lining up with TRBD1. The length of the CDR3 is 15 residues. Germline V gene sequence: CDR1 SQVTM, CDR2 ANQGSEA. V shed 0 bases and J 2 bases; nucleotides not matched to a gene: 5. The CDR3 here is CSVEDPTGGTYEQYF. CDR3 nucleotide sequence: TGCAGCGTTGAAGATCCGACAGGGGGAACCTACGAGCAGTACTTC.